This entry concerns a single T cell receptor beta chain. The antigen is unknown. CDR3 length equals 13 residues. Trimming cost V 5 bases and J 6 bases, with 14 bases left between them. CDR1 is SEHNR, CDR2 FQNEAQ, per germline (reference sequence). This sample was included in a study of cytomegalovirus exposure and HLA in healthy donors. Study-level background: A preliminary data release comprised around 85 million unique TCRs obtained from HLA-typed donors.

It was with 60 Vbeta and 13 Jbeta primers that the PCR ran. The data were produced by immunoSEQ multiplex PCR, yet TCRdb's version contains in-frame clones alone and is incomplete. The sample records roughly 190,000 clones, over 70% being singletons. Broader study findings: HLA alleles showed associations with approximately 15,000 TCR beta sequences in a later analysis, at a 0.05 false discovery rate. Researchers reported in a later analysis that a missense DCLRE1C variant was tied to TCR beta V- and J-gene trimming.

Sampled while nominally healthy, donors likely had unrecorded immune exposures. Sequencing used PBMCs. This clonotype originated in a middle-aged man in good health and CMV-seropositive. V and J are TRBV7-9 and TRBJ2-7; possibly TRBD1 for D (6 bases). CDR3 nucleotides: TGTGCCAGCAGCGCTCAACAGGGTGGCGAGCAGTACTTC. It encodes CASSAQQGGEQYF.